This T cell receptor (beta chain) originates from a study of T-cell reconstitution after alpha-beta-depleted transplantation in children. It was with unique molecular identifiers that the TCRbeta library was prepared. TCRdb re-called the PCR reads with MiXCR, one entry per CDR3 protein. The data show about 110,000 distinct CDR3 sequences, 10% seen once. This clonotype showed up many times. The J segment lost 6 bases and the V segment lost 3 bases, leaving 10 bases of the junction unmatched. This CDR3 contains 16 residues. The germline V gene encodes CDR1 SGDLS and CDR2 YYNGEE. The source was PBMCs from the stem cell graft donor, collected from the stem cell graft. The TCR sequence derives from a human donor who donated a stem cell graft to a child with acute lymphoblastic leukemia. V and J are TRBV9 and TRBJ2-1, with 9 bases matching TRBD2. CDR3 sequence (DNA): TGTGCCAGCAGCGGACTAGCGGTTAGCTCTAGCAATGAGCAGTTCTTC. As protein: CASSGLAVSSSNEQFF.